Below are 29 T cell receptor beta chains sequenced from a single sample in a study of T cells in Graves' hyperthyroidism and ophthalmopathy. It was RNA transcripts that yielded the amplified TCR beta CDR3 regions. First-round RT-PCR with HTBI primers amplified the TCR CDR3 region. TCRdb used MiXCR to reprocess the multiplex PCR reads, holding one entry per CDR3 protein. The sample includes about 620,000 distinct CDR3 sequences, around 15% of them seen just once. Sequenced: blood. Receptors were obtained from a woman aged 25-40 years with Graves' hyperthyroidism.

The V gene is TRBV4-1, the J gene TRBJ2-7; D is possibly TRBD1 (5 bases). From germline, CDR1 is MGHRA and CDR2 YSYEKL. The CDR3 consists of 11 residues. Trimming removed 10 bases from V and 0 bases from J, with 7 bases in between. This CDR3 is CATGHSYEQYF. CDR3 nucleotides: TGCGCCACAGGGCACTCCTACGAGCAGTACTTC.

CDR3 sequence: CASSPKSPGQGLVTNEKLFF. For the CDR3, the DNA is TGTGCCAGCAGTCCCAAGTCCCCGGGACAGGGATTGGTGACTAATGAAAAACTGTTTTTT. The V call is TRBV27, the J call TRBJ1-4; 9 nucleotides align to TRBD1. The CDR3 contains 20 residues. V lost 5 bases to trimming and J lost 2 bases; unmatched junction nucleotides: 18. Germline CDR1 MNHEY, CDR2 SMNVEV (reference sequence).

This clonotype was observed at least ten times. The V gene is TRBV20-1, the J gene TRBJ1-1; D may be TRBD1 (5 bases). V lost 3 bases, J lost 1 base, and 15 bases lay in between. The CDR3 covers 15 residues. CDR1 DFQATT and CDR2 SNEGSKA come from the germline V gene (reference sequence). The CDR3 nucleotides are TGCAGTGCTAGGGGGCTTGGGAGCGGGAACACTGAAGCTTTCTTT. Its translation: CSARGLGSGNTEAFF.

This clonotype occurred a few times. V gene TRBV6-1 combines with J gene TRBJ2-2; 9 bases are shared with TRBD1. Germline V gives CDR1 MNHNS, CDR2 SASEGT. The CDR3 loop spans 14 amino acids. Trimming took 5 bases from V and 7 from J; bases not matched to a gene: 5. CDR3 region: CASSRGQGVGELFF. The CDR3 nucleotides read TGTGCCAGCAGTAGGGGACAGGGAGTCGGGGAGCTGTTTTTT.

V and J are TRBV15 and TRBJ2-3; 11 bases map to TRBD1. V lost 3 bases and J lost 4; bases outside the gene matches: 6. There are 16 residues in the CDR3. CDR1 and CDR2 from the germline V gene are LNHNV and YYDKDF (reference sequence). The chain's CDR3 is CATSSGQGAPPDTQYF. The CDR3 DNA follows: TGTGCCACCAGCAGCGGACAGGGGGCTCCCCCAGATACGCAGTATTTT.

Worth noting for this clonotype: This may be a read error: a much more frequent sequence differs by one nucleotide. The chain has TRBV27 and TRBJ2-4, with TRBD2 matching over 10 bases. Germline values: CDR1 MNHEY, CDR2 SMNVEV (reference sequence). This CDR3 is built from 13 residues. The CDR3 is CVSSLTSGIIQYF. The CDR3 DNA is TGTGTCAGCAGTTTAACTAGCGGGATTATTCAGTACTTC.

As concerns this clonotype: A junction end diverges from the germline sequence, so it may reflect a read error. V and J are TRBV5-6 and TRBJ2-2; D is uncertain. Germline lookup yields CDR1 SGHDT and CDR2 YYEEEE. The CDR3 is made up of 15 amino acids. This chain's CDR3 is CASSLGSAKTGELFF. CDR3 nucleotides: TGTGCCAGCAGCTTGGGGTCCGCGAAAACCGGGGAGCTGTTTTTT.

The chain employs TRBV6-1 and TRBJ1-3, with unresolved D. Germline CDR1 is MNHNS and CDR2 is SASEGT. The CDR3 loop spans 11 amino acids. The germline V and J ends were trimmed by 8 bases and 2 bases, with 4 bases remaining between them. CDR3: CASGPGNTIYF. In nucleotides, the CDR3 is TGTGCCAGCGGTCCTGGAAACACCATATATTTT.

Ten or more counts support this clonotype. The rearrangement links TRBV5-1 to TRBJ1-1, with 8 bases fitting TRBD1. CDR3 length: 16 amino acids. Trimming at V came to 1 base and at J to 2 bases, leaving 7 bases not matched to a gene. Germline CDR1 SGHRS, CDR2 YFSETQ. For the CDR3, the DNA is TGCGCCAGCAGCTTGTTAACCGGGACAGGCAACACTGAAGCTTTCTTT. It translates to CASSLLTGTGNTEAFF.

This clonotype was detected only a few times. The chain uses TRBV24-1 and TRBJ2-5; possible D gene TRBD1, 6 bases. This CDR3 contains 16 residues. Trimming pared 4 bases from V and 1 base from J, leaving 15 bases between. Per the germline V gene, CDR1 is KGHDR and CDR2 is SFDVKD. The CDR3 sequence is CATSDDRTDFQETQYF. CDR3 coding DNA: TGTGCCACCAGTGACGACCGGACAGATTTCCAAGAGACCCAGTACTTC.

The chain carries TRBV9 and TRBJ1-2; D ambiguous. The CDR3 runs to 9 residues. V was clipped by 4 bases and J by 12 bases, with 7 bases between them. Germline-derived CDR1 and CDR2 are SGDLS and YYNGEE. CDR3 nucleotide sequence: TGTGCCAGCAGCCCACTGGACACCTTC. This gives the protein CASSPLDTF.

The sample holds many counts of this clonotype. The chain uses TRBV7-9 and TRBJ2-1; D is possibly TRBD1 (5 bases). The V and J ends lost 5 bases and 4 bases respectively, with 12 bases between them. The CDR3 covers 14 residues. Germline V lookup: CDR1 SEHNR, CDR2 FQNEAQ (reference sequence). The CDR3 DNA follows: TGTGCCAGCAGCAACATCCGACAGTACAATGAGCAGTTCTTC. It specifies CASSNIRQYNEQFF.

The V gene is TRBV30, the J gene TRBJ1-4; 7 bases agree with TRBD1. Germline CDR1 and CDR2: GTSNPN and SVGIG (reference sequence). V shed 1 base and J 7 bases; nucleotides not matched to a gene: 9. The CDR3 loop spans 15 amino acids. CDR3 protein: CAWSGDRDVSEKLFF. Here the CDR3 DNA reads TGTGCCTGGAGTGGAGACAGGGACGTCAGTGAAAAACTGTTTTTT. Complete variable domain (other parts from reference TRBV30 and TRBJ1-4): SQTIHQWPATLVQPVGSPLSLECTVEGTSNPNLYWYRQAAGRGLQLLFYSVGIGQISSEVPQNLSASRPQDRQFILSSKKLLLSDSGFYLCAWSGDRDVSEKLFFGSGTQLSVL.

This clonotype was seen more than once but under ten times. The chain has TRBV29-1 and TRBJ1-2, with 7 positions matching TRBD1. From germline, CDR1 is SQVTM and CDR2 ANQGSEA. The CDR3 covers 11 residues. V was pared by 7 bases and J by 8 bases, with 7 bases of the junction left unmatched. The CDR3, as DNA: TGCAGCGCTAAGACAGGGTCCGGCTACACCTTC. This gives the protein CSAKTGSGYTF.

This clonotype was seen only a few times. The chain combines TRBV20-1 with TRBJ1-5, with 9 positions matching TRBD1. The CDR3 covers 16 residues. The V gene's germline CDR1 is DFQATT and CDR2 SNEGSKA (reference sequence). Trimming removed 3 bases from V and 4 bases from J; junction bases left unmatched: 10. CDR3 sequence reads: CSARVFTGGGNQPQHF. The CDR3 bases are TGCAGTGCTAGGGTCTTTACAGGGGGCGGTAATCAGCCCCAGCATTTT.

This clonotype has a count of ten or more. This chain links TRBV2 with TRBJ2-3; 10 nucleotides line up with TRBD2. This CDR3 has 15 residues. The V segment lost 8 bases and the J segment 9 bases; nucleotides outside the gene matches: 14. Germline loops: CDR1 SNHLY, CDR2 FYNNEI. CDR3 DNA sequence: TGTGCCAGCGGCCCATCGTGGCTAGCGGGAGACACGCAGTATTTT. As protein: CASGPSWLAGDTQYF. Complete variable domain (other parts from reference TRBV2 and TRBJ2-3): EPEVTQTPSHQVTQMGQEVILRCVPISNHLYFYWYRQILGQKVEFLVSFYNNEISEKSEIFDDQFSVERPDGSNFTLKIRSTKLEDSAMYFCASGPSWLAGDTQYFGPGTRLTVL.

This clonotype was recorded many times. The V call is TRBV15, the J call TRBJ1-1; tentatively, D is TRBD1 (5 bases). This CDR3 region has 14 residues. Trimming removed 1 base from V and 4 bases from J, with 10 bases in between. Germline CDR1 LNHNV, CDR2 YYDKDF (reference sequence). The CDR3 coding sequence is TGTGCCACCAGCAGAGGAGGGGCGCCCACTGAAGCTTTCTTT. This sequence encodes CATSRGGAPTEAFF.

The chain recombines TRBV5-6 with TRBJ1-4; 7 nucleotides match TRBD1. The CDR3 extends over 14 amino acids. V gave up 2 bases and J gave up 3 bases; unmatched junction bases: 1. Germline CDR1 is SGHDT and CDR2 is YYEEEE. The CDR3 loop reads CASSFTGANEKLFF. In DNA form, the CDR3 reads TGTGCCAGCAGCTTCACAGGGGCTAATGAAAAACTGTTTTTT.

This clonotype has only a few counts. The V call is TRBV20-1, the J call TRBJ1-1; TRBD1 might be the D (5 bases). Germline CDR1 and CDR2: DFQATT and SNEGSKA (reference sequence). The CDR3 has 15 residues. Trimming removed 3 bases from V and 1 base from J, with 15 bases in between. The DNA of the CDR3 is TGCAGTGCTAGGTCCCAAGGGGCGAGGAACACTGAAGCTTTCTTT. This codes for CSARSQGARNTEAFF.

This clonotype appeared many times. The genes are TRBV6-1 and TRBJ2-1; 11 nucleotides align to TRBD2. Losses at the gene ends were 3 bases for V and 10 bases for J; bases not matched to a gene: 8. This CDR3 has 15 amino acids. Germline V gene data show CDR1 as MNHNS and CDR2 as SASEGT. Here the CDR3 DNA reads TGTGCCAGCAGTGAGGGGACTAGCGGAGGGGAGGAGCAGTTCTTC. Amino acid sequence: CASSEGTSGGEEQFF.

This clonotype has more than one count but fewer than ten. The rearrangement uses TRBV14 and TRBJ1-6; D remains ambiguous. V was shortened by 3 bases and J by 7 bases, with 13 bases between the two germline ends. This CDR3 comprises 15 residues. Looked up from germline, CDR1 is SGHDN and CDR2 is FVKESK. The CDR3 here is CASSQVHPGNSPLHF. For the CDR3, the DNA is TGTGCCAGCAGCCAGGTACACCCTGGGAATTCACCCCTCCACTTT.

The chain recombines TRBV12-3 or TRBV12-4 with TRBJ1-3, with 7 bases lining up with TRBD1. J lost 4 bases, V lost 5 bases, and 5 bases had no gene match. The CDR3 length is 14 residues. CDR3 residues: CASSPRGGGNTIYF. In DNA form, the CDR3 reads TGTGCCAGCAGTCCCAGGGGGGGGGGAAACACCATATATTTT.

This clonotype was counted many times. V usage is TRBV28 and J usage is TRBJ2-7; 12 positions agree with TRBD2. CDR1 and CDR2 (germline): MDHEN, SYDVKM. V gave up 1 base and J gave up 4 bases; unmatched junction bases: 2. CDR3 length equals 15 residues. The CDR3 DNA sequence: TGTGCCAGCAGTTTATCCCTAGCGGGAGGGTACGAGCAGTACTTC. It codes for CASSLSLAGGYEQYF.

This clonotype was observed a few times. This chain connects TRBV28 to TRBJ2-6; D might be TRBD1 (5 bases). The V gene lost 7 bases and the J gene lost 0 bases, with 16 bases spanning the gap. CDR1 and CDR2 from the germline V gene are MDHEN and SYDVKM. This CDR3 has 17 amino acids. The CDR3: CASTLNRYRSGANVLTF. Written as DNA, the CDR3 is TGTGCCAGCACCCTGAACAGGTACCGCTCTGGGGCCAACGTCCTGACTTTC.

This clonotype came up many times. The chain couples TRBV6-2 or TRBV6-3 to TRBJ1-5; D remains unclear. This CDR3 is built from 13 residues. Trimming left V 4 bases short and J 1 base short, with 5 bases between. CDR1 and CDR2 from the germline V gene are MNHEY and SVGEGT. The CDR3 is CASSSRSNQPQHF. The CDR3 nucleotides are TGTGCCAGCAGTTCACGAAGCAATCAGCCCCAGCATTTT.

This rearrangement joins TRBV24-1 to TRBJ2-1, with TRBD2 matching 7 bases. The CDR3 has 17 residues. Germline values: CDR1 KGHDR, CDR2 SFDVKD. Trimming cost V 1 base and J 7 bases; bases outside gene matches: 12. Here the CDR3 DNA reads TGTGCCACCAGTGATTTACGACGGGGGGAGACTAAAAATGAGCAGTTCTTC. It translates to CATSDLRRGETKNEQFF.

This clonotype has ten or more counts. V usage is TRBV28 and J usage is TRBJ2-5; no clear D gene. This CDR3 has 14 residues. Trimming shortened V by 4 bases and J by 0 bases, and 9 bases separated the two germline ends. Germline assignment: CDR1 MDHEN and CDR2 SYDVKM. The CDR3 here is CASSSTTDQETQYF. CDR3 sequence (DNA): TGTGCCAGCAGTTCAACTACTGACCAAGAGACCCAGTACTTC.

A word on this clonotype: This may stem from a read error, because a much larger clone lies one nucleotide away. The rearrangement uses TRBV20-1 and TRBJ2-7; D remains ambiguous. The CDR3 is made up of 15 amino acids. Per the germline V gene, CDR1 is DFQATT and CDR2 is SNEGSKA (reference sequence). CDR3 residues: CGASKPTSTDYEQYF. CDR3 DNA: TGCGGTGCCTCCAAGCCTACCAGTACGGATTACGAGCAGTACTTC.

This clonotype was observed many times. The rearrangement uses TRBV28 and TRBJ2-3, with 11 nucleotides matching TRBD2. The CDR3 length is 17 residues. Germline trimming cut 5 bases from V and 0 bases from J; bases unmatched to any gene: 7. The germline CDR1 and CDR2 sequences are MDHEN and SYDVKM. Here the CDR3 DNA reads TGTGCCAGCAGTCCCCCGGGGACTAGCGGAAGCACAGATACGCAGTATTTT. Amino acid sequence: CASSPPGTSGSTDTQYF.